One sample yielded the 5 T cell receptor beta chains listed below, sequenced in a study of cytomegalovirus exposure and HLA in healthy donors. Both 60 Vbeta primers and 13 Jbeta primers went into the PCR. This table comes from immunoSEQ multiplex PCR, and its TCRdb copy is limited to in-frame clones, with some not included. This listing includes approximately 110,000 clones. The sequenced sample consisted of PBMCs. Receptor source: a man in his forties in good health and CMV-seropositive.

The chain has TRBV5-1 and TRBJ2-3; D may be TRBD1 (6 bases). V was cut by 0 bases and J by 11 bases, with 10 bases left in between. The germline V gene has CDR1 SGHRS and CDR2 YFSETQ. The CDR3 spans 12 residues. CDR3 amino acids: CASSLGGQEQYF. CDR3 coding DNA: TGCGCCAGCAGCTTGGGGGGGCAGGAGCAGTATTTT.

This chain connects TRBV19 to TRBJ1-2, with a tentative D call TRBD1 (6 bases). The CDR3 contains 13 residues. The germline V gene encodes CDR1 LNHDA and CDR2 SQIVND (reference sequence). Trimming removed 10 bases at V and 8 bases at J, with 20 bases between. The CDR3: CATERTDRSGYTF. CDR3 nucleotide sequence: TGTGCCACTGAAAGGACAGACCGCTCCGGCTACACCTTC.

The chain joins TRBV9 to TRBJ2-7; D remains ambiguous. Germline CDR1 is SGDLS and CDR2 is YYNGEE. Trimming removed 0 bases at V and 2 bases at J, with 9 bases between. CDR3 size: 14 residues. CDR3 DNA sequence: TGTGCCAGCAGCGTAGACAGCCGAACCTACGAGCAGTACTTC. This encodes CASSVDSRTYEQYF.

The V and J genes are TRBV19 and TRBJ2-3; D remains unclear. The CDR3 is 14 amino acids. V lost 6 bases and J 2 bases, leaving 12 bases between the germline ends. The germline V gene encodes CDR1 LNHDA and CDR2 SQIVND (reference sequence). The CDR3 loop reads CASRTAGNTDTQYF. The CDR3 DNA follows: TGTGCCAGTAGGACGGCAGGTAACACAGATACGCAGTATTTT.

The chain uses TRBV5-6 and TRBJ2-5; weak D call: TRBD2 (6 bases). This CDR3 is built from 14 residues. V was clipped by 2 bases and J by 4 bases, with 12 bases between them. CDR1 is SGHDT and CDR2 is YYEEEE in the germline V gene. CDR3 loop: CASSFTSRIETQYF. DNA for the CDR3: TGTGCCAGCAGCTTCACTAGCCGGATAGAGACCCAGTACTTC.